Presented here are 29 T cell receptor beta chains from one specimen sequenced in a study of technical replicates of blood from a handful of donors. Libraries were prepared by immunoSEQ multiplex PCR; TCRdb keeps only in-frame clonotypes and omits some of them. The data show 45,000 to 55,000 clones, about 96% seen once. The sample consisted of T cells isolated from PBMCs. These receptors originate from a human donor in good health.

J is TRBJ1-1 and V is TRBV6-4, with unresolved D. V was cut by 4 bases and J by 3 bases, with 9 bases left in between. CDR3 size: 13 residues. From germline, CDR1 is MRHNA and CDR2 SNTAGT. The CDR3 DNA reads as TGTGCCAGCAGTGCCTCAGACTACACTGAAGCTTTCTTT. It translates to CASSASDYTEAFF.

V is TRBV29-1 and J is TRBJ2-7; the match to TRBD1 covers 8 bases. The J segment lost 7 bases and the V segment lost 1 base, leaving 9 bases of the junction unmatched. Germline V gives CDR1 SQVTM, CDR2 ANQGSEA. CDR3 length: 14 residues. The CDR3 DNA follows: TGCAGCGTTGAAGGGTACAGGGGGGCGAGTGAGCAGTACTTC. It translates to CSVEGYRGASEQYF.

A word on this clone: The sample has other DNA sequences that encode this CDR3 too. The gene calls are TRBV11-2 and TRBJ2-7; 11 bases are shared with TRBD2. CDR1 and CDR2 (germline): SGHAT, FQNNGV. This CDR3 contains 14 residues. The junction had 1 base not matched to a gene; V was cut back by 3 bases and J by 3 bases. The CDR3 here is CASSFTSGSYEQYF. CDR3 coding DNA: TGTGCCAGCAGCTTTACTAGCGGGAGCTACGAGCAGTACTTC.

The V gene is TRBV7-6, the J gene TRBJ2-7, with D possibly matching TRBD2 (7 bases). The CDR3 spans 14 residues. Germline CDR1 is SGHVS and CDR2 is FNYEAQ. V lost 5 bases and J 5 bases, leaving 16 bases between the germline ends. The CDR3 spells CASSERGAGHEQYF. In nucleotides, the CDR3 is TGTGCCAGCAGCGAACGGGGGGCAGGCCACGAGCAGTACTTC.

The V gene is TRBV30, the J gene TRBJ2-2; 8 nucleotides agree with TRBD1. Germline V gives CDR1 GTSNPN, CDR2 SVGIG (reference sequence). The junction had 8 bases not matched to a gene; V was cut back by 8 bases and J by 6 bases. The CDR3 is 13 residues long. The CDR3 DNA follows: TGTGCCCGAACAGGGGGTCAGGCCGGGGAGCTGTTTTTT. Amino acid sequence: CARTGGQAGELFF.

J is TRBJ2-7 and V is TRBV7-9, with a possible D match to TRBD2 (6 bases). Germline CDR1 and CDR2: SEHNR and FQNEAQ (reference sequence). Trimming cost V 7 bases and J 0 bases, with 19 bases left between them. The CDR3 is 16 residues long. The CDR3 loop reads CASTKWDSLSSYEQYF. Written as DNA, the CDR3 is TGTGCCAGCACCAAATGGGACTCCCTATCCTCCTACGAGCAGTACTTC.

A single count supports this clone. The chain joins TRBV9 to TRBJ2-2; D is perhaps TRBD2 (5 bases). Per the germline V gene, CDR1 is SGDLS and CDR2 is YYNGEE. V dropped 2 bases and J dropped 4 bases, with 6 bases sitting between them. This CDR3 region has 13 residues. As DNA, the CDR3 is TGTGCCAGCAGCGTCGAGGGCACCGGGGAGCTGTTTTTT. It specifies CASSVEGTGELFF.

The chain recombines TRBV10-3 with TRBJ2-1; D gene unclear. V gave up 7 bases and J gave up 4 bases, with 11 bases separating them. Germline CDR1 and CDR2: ENHRY and SYGVKD. The CDR3 has 13 residues. CDR3 DNA: TGTGCCATCAACTCTGTCGGGTACAATGAGCAGTTCTTC. Translated: CAINSVGYNEQFF.

This CDR3 reads CASSWGLAAYNEQFF. DNA of the CDR3: TGTGCCAGCAGCTGGGGACTAGCGGCTTACAATGAGCAGTTCTTC. The chain couples TRBV5-6 to TRBJ2-1; TRBD2 agrees at 11 bases. The CDR3 runs to 15 residues. The germline gives CDR1 SGHDT, CDR2 YYEEEE. The trim removed 3 bases at V and 4 bases at J, leaving 3 bases unmatched. Based on the CDR3 plus reference TRBV5-6 and TRBJ2-1, the full variable domain is DAGVTQSPTHLIKTRGQQVTLRCSPKSGHDTVSWYQQALGQGPQFIFQYYEEEERQRGNFPDRFSGHQFPNYSSELNVNALLLGDSALYLCASSWGLAAYNEQFFGPGTRLTVL.

This chain uses TRBV29-1 with TRBJ2-2; 9 positions agree with TRBD1. Germline V lookup: CDR1 SQVTM, CDR2 ANQGSEA. V lost 1 base and J lost 5; bases outside the gene matches: 8. This CDR3 has 16 amino acids. The CDR3 sequence: CSVEVADRGNTGELFF. CDR3 DNA sequence: TGCAGCGTTGAAGTTGCGGACAGGGGTAATACCGGGGAGCTGTTTTTT.

The V gene is TRBV27, the J gene TRBJ2-7; D gene ambiguous. This CDR3 has 11 amino acids. V lost 3 bases and J lost 9, with 9 bases in between. The germline CDR1 and CDR2 sequences are MNHEY and SMNVEV (reference sequence). CDR3 loop: CASSLRSGQYF. The CDR3, as DNA: TGTGCCAGCAGTTTGAGGTCTGGGCAGTACTTC.

V usage is TRBV28 and J usage is TRBJ1-2; no clear D. CDR3 size: 14 residues. Germline values: CDR1 MDHEN, CDR2 SYDVKM. Trimming cost V 3 bases and J 2 bases, with 10 bases left between them. The DNA of the CDR3 is TGTGCCAGCAGTTTCCCCGGGGAGAACTATGGCTACACCTTC. Protein sequence: CASSFPGENYGYTF.

V usage is TRBV5-4 and J usage is TRBJ1-5; D uncertain. The germline V and J ends were trimmed by 4 bases and 1 base, with 9 bases remaining between them. CDR1 is SGHNT and CDR2 is YYREEE in the germline V gene (reference sequence). This CDR3 region has 14 residues. CDR3 nucleotide sequence: TGTGCCAGCAGCCTGAGTTACAGCAATCAGCCCCAGCATTTT. It encodes CASSLSYSNQPQHF. The variable domain in full, completed from reference TRBV5-4 and TRBJ1-5, reads ETGVTQSPTHLIKTRGQQVTLRCSSQSGHNTVSWYQQALGQGPQFIFQYYREEENGRGNFPPRFSGLQFPNYSSELNVNALELDDSALYLCASSLSYSNQPQHFGDGTRLSIL.

The gene calls are TRBV5-6 and TRBJ2-7; 16 bases line up with TRBD2. The V gene's germline CDR1 is SGHDT and CDR2 YYEEEE. The CDR3 is 19 residues long. Trimming removed 2 bases from V and 4 bases from J; junction bases left unmatched: 12. CDR3 sequence reads: CASSFQLGLAGGPLYEQYF. The CDR3 region has the DNA TGTGCCAGCAGCTTCCAGTTGGGACTAGCGGGAGGGCCCCTATACGAGCAGTACTTC.

This chain links TRBV29-1 with TRBJ1-2, with D perhaps matching TRBD1 (6 bases). CDR1 and CDR2 from the germline V gene are SQVTM and ANQGSEA. Trimming pared 6 bases from V and 8 bases from J, leaving 16 bases between. The CDR3 loop spans 12 amino acids. The CDR3 reads CSVVQGIEGYTF. In DNA, the CDR3 is TGCAGCGTAGTACAGGGTATTGAGGGCTACACCTTC.

This clone has a single count. The chain recombines TRBV6-5 with TRBJ2-7; TRBD2 aligns across 11 bases. From germline, CDR1 is MNHEY and CDR2 SVGAGI. With V trimmed by 5 bases and J by 9 bases, 12 bases remained unmatched. The CDR3 extends over 15 amino acids. CDR3 residues: CASSPSSLAGGVQYF. The DNA of the CDR3 is TGTGCCAGCAGTCCGAGTAGCCTAGCGGGAGGAGTGCAGTACTTC.

The J gene is TRBJ1-4, the V gene TRBV16; D not certain. Per germline, CDR1 KGHSY and CDR2 FQNENV. The V gene lost 0 bases and the J gene lost 2 bases, with 13 bases spanning the gap. This CDR3 spans 17 amino acids. The DNA of the CDR3 is TGTGCCAGCAGCCAATCGGCACAGAGTTGGACTAATGAAAAACTGTTTTTT. Protein: CASSQSAQSWTNEKLFF.

This clone was found once. This rearrangement joins TRBV7-6 to TRBJ1-4, with D perhaps TRBD1 (5 bases). Germline CDR1 SGHVS, CDR2 FNYEAQ. V was pared by 2 bases and J by 6 bases, with 10 bases between. The CDR3 spans 14 residues. The DNA for the CDR3 is TGTGCCAGCAGCTTATTGGCAGGGTATGAAAAACTGTTTTTT. It codes for CASSLLAGYEKLFF. Full variable domain (outside the CDR3, taken from reference TRBV7-6 and TRBJ1-4): GAGVSQSPRYKVTKRGQDVALRCDPISGHVSLYWYRQALGQGPEFLTYFNYEAQQDKSGLPNDRFSAERPEGSISTLTIQRTEQRDSAMYRCASSLLAGYEKLFFGSGTQLSVL.

In this sample, this clone turned up once. V usage is TRBV10-3 and J usage is TRBJ1-5; 7 bases match TRBD1. Trimming removed 0 bases from V and 1 base from J; junction bases left unmatched: 6. This CDR3 region has 17 residues. Germline CDR1 ENHRY, CDR2 SYGVKD. Here the CDR3 reads CAISESETGTSNQPQHF. CDR3 bases: TGTGCCATCAGTGAGTCTGAGACAGGGACCAGCAATCAGCCCCAGCATTTT.

The chain recombines TRBV7-8 with TRBJ1-3, with D unresolved. The CDR3 is made up of 12 amino acids. Trimming left V 2 bases short and J 3 bases short, with 2 bases between. The germline CDR1 and CDR2 sequences are SGHVS and FQNEAQ. The CDR3, as DNA: TGTGCCAGCAGCTTATATGGAAACACCATATATTTT. Amino acids: CASSLYGNTIYF.

The V gene is TRBV28, the J gene TRBJ1-2; 8 bases are shared with TRBD1. The J segment lost 4 bases and the V segment lost 5 bases, leaving 12 bases of the junction unmatched. CDR3 length: 16 residues. Germline-derived CDR1 and CDR2 are MDHEN and SYDVKM. CDR3 sequence (DNA): TGTGCCAGCAGTCCCTCCATTGGACAGGGCTTCTATGGCTACACCTTC. Translated: CASSPSIGQGFYGYTF.

This clone has only one observation. V usage is TRBV6-6 and J usage is TRBJ2-2; 7 nucleotides agree with TRBD1. The CDR3 is made up of 13 amino acids. V lost 8 bases and J lost 4; bases outside the gene matches: 4. Germline CDR1 reads MNHNY; CDR2 reads SVGAGI (reference sequence). CDR3 DNA sequence: TGTGCCAGCGACAGGGCGGGCACCGGGGAGCTGTTTTTT. Its protein is CASDRAGTGELFF.

This chain links TRBV10-3 with TRBJ2-7; the match to TRBD2 covers 10 bases. Germline loops: CDR1 ENHRY, CDR2 SYGVKD. This CDR3 has 15 residues. V gave up 6 bases and J gave up 1 base; unmatched junction bases: 6. CDR3 bases: TGTGCCATCAGAGCTACTAGCGGGGAGTCCTACGAGCAGTACTTC. It encodes CAIRATSGESYEQYF.

V gene TRBV28 combines with J gene TRBJ1-4; D gene unclear. The CDR3 runs to 14 residues. V was shortened by 5 bases and J by 0 bases, with 7 bases between the two germline ends. Germline V gene data show CDR1 as MDHEN and CDR2 as SYDVKM. The CDR3 DNA reads as TGTGCCAGCAGTAACCTAGCAACTAATGAAAAACTGTTTTTT. Translated: CASSNLATNEKLFF.

This rearrangement joins TRBV9 to TRBJ1-2, with D possibly TRBD1 on 6 matching bases. Trimming shortened V by 2 bases and J by 5 bases, and 19 bases separated the two germline ends. The CDR3 is made up of 16 amino acids. Germline-derived CDR1 and CDR2 are SGDLS and YYNGEE. CDR3: CASSVKPTGLGYGYTF. The CDR3 DNA is TGTGCCAGCAGCGTCAAACCGACAGGCCTCGGGTATGGCTACACCTTC.

The rearrangement links TRBV4-3 to TRBJ2-5, with D tentatively TRBD1 (6 bases). Per the germline V gene, CDR1 is LGHNA and CDR2 is YSLEER. V lost 4 bases, J lost 0 bases, and 9 bases lay in between. The CDR3 extends over 14 amino acids. The CDR3 sequence: CASSLRDNQETQYF. As DNA, the CDR3 is TGCGCCAGCAGCCTCCGGGACAACCAAGAGACCCAGTACTTC.

This clone was picked up one time. CDR3 residues: CASSAPLAGVGNEQFF. The DNA of the CDR3 is TGTGCCAGCAGTGCTCCTCTAGCGGGAGTGGGGAATGAGCAGTTCTTC. V usage is TRBV6-1 and J usage is TRBJ2-1, with TRBD2 matching over 10 bases. The germline V gene encodes CDR1 MNHNS and CDR2 SASEGT. Unmatched junction bases numbered 10, after V lost 4 bases and J lost 7 bases. The CDR3 extends over 16 amino acids.

This rearrangement joins TRBV5-1 to TRBJ2-3, with D perhaps TRBD2 (7 bases). Trimming stripped 6 bases from V and 0 bases from J, with 17 bases between. Looked up from germline, CDR1 is SGHRS and CDR2 is YFSETQ. The CDR3 consists of 16 residues. CDR3 amino acids: CASMAGEGTSTDTQYF. The CDR3 DNA follows: TGCGCCAGCATGGCAGGGGAGGGTACTAGCACAGATACGCAGTATTTT.

The count of this clone is one. V gene TRBV4-1 combines with J gene TRBJ2-7; D call uncertain. This CDR3 comprises 13 residues. V lost 0 bases and J 10 bases, leaving 13 bases between the germline ends. Germline V lookup: CDR1 MGHRA, CDR2 YSYEKL. CDR3 region: CASSQDNSSPQYF. Here the CDR3 DNA reads TGCGCCAGCAGCCAAGATAATAGTTCTCCTCAGTACTTC.